This passage covers 9 T cell receptor beta chains from one sample sequenced in a study of shared clonotypes between healthy human individuals. TCRdb's copy holds only in-frame clones and misses some; the assay was immunoSEQ multiplex PCR. The sample lists 1.4 million or so clones; around 98.5% were seen once. Material for sequencing was naive CD4+ T cells sorted from blood. The sample's subset: CD45RA+ positively selected. The receptors come from a man aged 25-40 years in good health.

The chain recombines TRBV9 with TRBJ2-1, with D tentatively TRBD2 (6 bases). The CDR3 is 13 residues long. Trimming took off 7 bases at V and 4 bases at J, with 12 bases between the two ends. Germline loops: CDR1 SGDLS, CDR2 YYNGEE. In nucleotides, the CDR3 is TGTGCCAGCCAGCGGAGCGGGTACAATGAGCAGTTCTTC. Protein sequence: CASQRSGYNEQFF.

The V and J genes are TRBV19 and TRBJ1-5; possible D gene TRBD1, 6 bases. Germline CDR1 LNHDA, CDR2 SQIVND (reference sequence). V was clipped by 6 bases and J by 2 bases, with 11 bases between them. The CDR3 is made up of 14 amino acids. The CDR3, as DNA: TGTGCCAGTAGGGAAACAGGGCGCAATCAGCCCCAGCATTTT. It encodes CASRETGRNQPQHF.

The chain carries TRBV7-3 and TRBJ2-3, with D perhaps matching TRBD2 (6 bases). The germline V and J ends were trimmed by 2 bases and 4 bases, with 19 bases remaining between them. This CDR3 region has 17 residues. Germline V gene sequence: CDR1 SGHTA, CDR2 FQGTGA. CDR3 protein: CASSLLGGAGLADTQYF. CDR3 sequence (DNA): TGTGCCAGCAGCTTATTGGGGGGAGCTGGTCTGGCAGATACGCAGTATTTT.

The V gene is TRBV30, the J gene TRBJ2-7; D is unresolved. Germline CDR1 is GTSNPN and CDR2 is SVGIG (reference sequence). The V end lost 2 bases, the J end lost 5 bases, and 10 bases lay between the germline ends. The CDR3 consists of 12 residues. CDR3 protein: CAWSTTRDEQYF. The DNA for the CDR3 is TGTGCCTGGAGTACCACCCGGGACGAGCAGTACTTC. The full variable domain, its missing parts supplied by reference TRBV30 and TRBJ2-7, is SQTIHQWPATLVQPVGSPLSLECTVEGTSNPNLYWYRQAAGRGLQLLFYSVGIGQISSEVPQNLSASRPQDRQFILSSKKLLLSDSGFYLCAWSTTRDEQYFGPGTRLTVT.

The chain combines TRBV6-1 with TRBJ1-1; 7 nucleotides line up with TRBD1. Germline V gives CDR1 MNHNS, CDR2 SASEGT. There are 15 residues in the CDR3. With 6 bases clipped from V and 0 bases from J, the junction kept 7 bases outside the gene matches. The CDR3 loop reads CASRAGGRMNTEAFF. CDR3 DNA: TGTGCCAGCAGGGCAGGGGGGAGAATGAACACTGAAGCTTTCTTT.

The rearrangement joins TRBV30 to TRBJ2-5; D perhaps matches TRBD1 (6 bases). Germline V gene data show CDR1 as GTSNPN and CDR2 as SVGIG (reference sequence). With 5 bases removed from V and 7 bases from J, the gap between germline ends came to 23 bases. This CDR3 is built from 15 residues. The CDR3 sequence is CAWGTGQGSPGTQYF. DNA for the CDR3: TGTGCCTGGGGGACGGGACAAGGGTCCCCCGGGACCCAGTACTTC. Supplemented by reference TRBV30 and TRBJ2-5, the full variable domain reads SQTIHQWPATLVQPVGSPLSLECTVEGTSNPNLYWYRQAAGRGLQLLFYSVGIGQISSEVPQNLSASRPQDRQFILSSKKLLLSDSGFYLCAWGTGQGSPGTQYFGPGTRLLVL.

The chain links TRBV7-6 to TRBJ2-7; 8 bases fit TRBD1. CDR3 length: 15 amino acids. Trimming at V came to 1 base and at J to 4 bases, leaving 6 bases not matched to a gene. Germline CDR1 reads SGHVS; CDR2 reads FNYEAQ. CDR3 DNA: TGTGCCAGCAGCTTAGAAGGGACAGGTGATTACGAGCAGTACTTC. This translates into CASSLEGTGDYEQYF.

The table lists this clone with a count of one. The gene calls are TRBV19 and TRBJ2-3, with 8 bases that match TRBD2. Germline CDR1 is LNHDA and CDR2 is SQIVND (reference sequence). V trimming: 3 bases; J trimming: 6 bases; junction bases outside the gene matches: 11. The CDR3 loop spans 16 amino acids. The chain's CDR3 is CASSIRTGLVADTQYF. CDR3 nucleotide sequence: TGTGCCAGTAGTATCAGAACGGGACTAGTTGCGGATACGCAGTATTTT. Supplemented by reference TRBV19 and TRBJ2-3, the full variable domain reads DGGITQSPKYLFRKEGQNVTLSCEQNLNHDAMYWYRQDPGQGLRLIYYSQIVNDFQKGDIAEGYSVSREKKESFPLTVTSAQKNPTAFYLCASSIRTGLVADTQYFGPGTRLTVL.

The chain employs TRBV5-4 and TRBJ1-2; tentative D call: TRBD1 (5 bases). Germline CDR1 is SGHNT and CDR2 is YYREEE (reference sequence). There are 15 residues in the CDR3. The V end was cut by 3 bases, the J end by 1 base, with 13 bases between. CDR3 bases: TGTGCCAGCAGCTCTACGGGACTCCATAACTATGGCTACACCTTC. Translation: CASSSTGLHNYGYTF.